This TCR beta chain comes out of a study of blood T cell repertoires in COVID-19. Study background: Collection of acute and convalescent COVID-19 samples took place in the United States, Italy and Spain. Sample material is recorded as cDNA or gDNA derived from T cells, B-cell-depleted T cells, or PBMCs.

Germline CDR1 KGHSH, CDR2 LQKENI. V dropped 2 bases and J dropped 2; count of bases not matched to a gene: 9. The CDR3 loop spans 18 amino acids. Only a few counts were recorded for this clone. Seattle enrolled patients during active infection and tracked them longitudinally. Original processing notes: Nucleated cell counts were estimated from reference gene primer amplification. Only in-frame clones appear in the TCRdb table, and some are missing; sequencing was by immunoSEQ multiplex PCR. Clone size and the V and J calls come from that table; the DNA yielded D and trimming. Of 140,000 to 150,000 clones in the sample, roughly 88% are singletons; the top ten hold around 8%.

The source is a woman in her sixties or seventies with COVID-19, enrolled during active disease. The chain links TRBV18 to TRBJ2-2; 9 bases are shared with TRBD2. Sequencing used peripheral blood. The CDR3 loop is CASSPKPLAGTNTGELFF. DNA of the CDR3: TGTGCCAGCTCACCAAAGCCTCTAGCGGGGACAAACACCGGGGAGCTGTTTTTT.